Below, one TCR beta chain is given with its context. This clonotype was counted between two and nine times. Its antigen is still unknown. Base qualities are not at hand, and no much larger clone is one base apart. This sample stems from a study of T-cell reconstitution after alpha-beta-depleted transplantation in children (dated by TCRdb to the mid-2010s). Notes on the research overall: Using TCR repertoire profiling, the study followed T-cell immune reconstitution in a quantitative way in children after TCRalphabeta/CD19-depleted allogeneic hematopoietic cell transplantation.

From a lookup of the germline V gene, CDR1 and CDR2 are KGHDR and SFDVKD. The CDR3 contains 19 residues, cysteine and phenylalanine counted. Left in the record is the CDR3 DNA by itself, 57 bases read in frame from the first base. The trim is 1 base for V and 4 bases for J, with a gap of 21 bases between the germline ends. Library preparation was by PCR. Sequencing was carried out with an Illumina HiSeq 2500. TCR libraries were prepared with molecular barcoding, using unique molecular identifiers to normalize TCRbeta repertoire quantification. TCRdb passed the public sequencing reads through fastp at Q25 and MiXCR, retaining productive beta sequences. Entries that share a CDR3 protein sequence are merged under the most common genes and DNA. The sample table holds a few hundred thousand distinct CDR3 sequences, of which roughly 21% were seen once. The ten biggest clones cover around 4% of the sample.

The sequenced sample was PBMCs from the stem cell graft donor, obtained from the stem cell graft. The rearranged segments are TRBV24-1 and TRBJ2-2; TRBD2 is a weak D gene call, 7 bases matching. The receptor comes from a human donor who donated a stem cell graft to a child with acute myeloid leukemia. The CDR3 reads CATSDFGAGAIGGTGELFF. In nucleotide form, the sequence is TGTGCCACCAGTGATTTTGGTGCGGGGGCGATCGGTGGCACCGGGGAGCTGTTTTTT.